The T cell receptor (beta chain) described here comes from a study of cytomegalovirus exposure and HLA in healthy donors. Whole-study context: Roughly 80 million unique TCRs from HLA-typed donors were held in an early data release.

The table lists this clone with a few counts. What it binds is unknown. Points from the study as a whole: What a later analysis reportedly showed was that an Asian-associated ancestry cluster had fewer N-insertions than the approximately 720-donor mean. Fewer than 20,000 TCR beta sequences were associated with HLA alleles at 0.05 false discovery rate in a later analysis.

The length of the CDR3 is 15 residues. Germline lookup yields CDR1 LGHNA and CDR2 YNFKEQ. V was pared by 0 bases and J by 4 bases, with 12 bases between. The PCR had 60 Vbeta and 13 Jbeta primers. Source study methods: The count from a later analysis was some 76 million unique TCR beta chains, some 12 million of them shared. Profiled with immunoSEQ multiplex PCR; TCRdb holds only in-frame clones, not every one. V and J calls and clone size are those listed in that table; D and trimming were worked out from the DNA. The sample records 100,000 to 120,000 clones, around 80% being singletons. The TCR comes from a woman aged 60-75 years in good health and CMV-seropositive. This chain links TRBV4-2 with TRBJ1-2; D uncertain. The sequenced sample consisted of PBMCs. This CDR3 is CASSQDRSRSYGYTF. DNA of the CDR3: TGTGCCAGCAGCCAAGACAGGTCCCGAAGCTATGGCTACACCTTC.